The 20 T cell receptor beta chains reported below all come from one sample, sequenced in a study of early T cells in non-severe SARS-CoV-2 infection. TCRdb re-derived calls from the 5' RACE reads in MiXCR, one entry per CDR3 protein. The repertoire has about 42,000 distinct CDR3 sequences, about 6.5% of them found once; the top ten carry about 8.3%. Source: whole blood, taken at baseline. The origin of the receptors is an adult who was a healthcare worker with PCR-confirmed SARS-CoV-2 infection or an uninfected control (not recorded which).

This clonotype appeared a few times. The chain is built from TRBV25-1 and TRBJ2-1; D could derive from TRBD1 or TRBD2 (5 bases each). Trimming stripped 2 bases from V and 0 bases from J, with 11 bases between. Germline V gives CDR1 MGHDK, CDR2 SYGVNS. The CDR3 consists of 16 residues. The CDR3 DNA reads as TGTGCCAGCAGTGAAGCCGGGACCACCTCCTACAATGAGCAGTTCTTC. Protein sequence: CASSEAGTTSYNEQFF.

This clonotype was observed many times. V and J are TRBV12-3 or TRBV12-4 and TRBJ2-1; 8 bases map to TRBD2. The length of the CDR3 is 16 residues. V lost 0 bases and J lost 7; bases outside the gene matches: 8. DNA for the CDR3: TGTGCCAGCAGTTTAGCGTATCGGGGGGGCCAGAATGAGCAGTTCTTC. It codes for CASSLAYRGGQNEQFF.

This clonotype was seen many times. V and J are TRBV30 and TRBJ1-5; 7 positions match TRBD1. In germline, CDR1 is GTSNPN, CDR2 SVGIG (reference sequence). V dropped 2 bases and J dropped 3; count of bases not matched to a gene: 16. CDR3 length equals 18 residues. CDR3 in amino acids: CAWSITTRTGAYNQPQHF. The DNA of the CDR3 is TGTGCCTGGAGTATCACTACCCGGACAGGAGCGTACAATCAGCCCCAGCATTTT. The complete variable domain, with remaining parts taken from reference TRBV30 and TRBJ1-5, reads SQTIHQWPATLVQPVGSPLSLECTVEGTSNPNLYWYRQAAGRGLQLLFYSVGIGQISSEVPQNLSASRPQDRQFILSSKKLLLSDSGFYLCAWSITTRTGAYNQPQHFGDGTRLSIL.

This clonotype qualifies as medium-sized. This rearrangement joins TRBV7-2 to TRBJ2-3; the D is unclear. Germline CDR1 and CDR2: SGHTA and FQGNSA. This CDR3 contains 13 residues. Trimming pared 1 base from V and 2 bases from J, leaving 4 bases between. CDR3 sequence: CASSLGLTDTQYF. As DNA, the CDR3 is TGTGCCAGCAGCTTAGGACTCACAGATACGCAGTATTTT.

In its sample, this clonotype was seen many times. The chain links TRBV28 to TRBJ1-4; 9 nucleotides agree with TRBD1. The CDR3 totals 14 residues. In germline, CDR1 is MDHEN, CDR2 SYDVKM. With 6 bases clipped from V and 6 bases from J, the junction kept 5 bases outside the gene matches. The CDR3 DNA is TGTGCCAGCAGCATGGGACAGGGATATGAAAAACTGTTTTTT. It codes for CASSMGQGYEKLFF. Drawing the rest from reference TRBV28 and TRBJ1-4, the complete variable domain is DVKVTQSSRYLVKRTGEKVFLECVQDMDHENMFWYRQDPGLGLRLIYFSYDVKMKEKGDIPEGYSVSREKKERFSLILESASTNQTSMYLCASSMGQGYEKLFFGSGTQLSVL.

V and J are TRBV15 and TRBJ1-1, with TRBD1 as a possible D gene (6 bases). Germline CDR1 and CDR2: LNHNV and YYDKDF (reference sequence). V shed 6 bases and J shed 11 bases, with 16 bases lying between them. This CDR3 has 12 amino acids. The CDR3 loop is CATRSQGLTAFF. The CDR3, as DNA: TGTGCCACCAGATCACAGGGTTTGACGGCTTTCTTT.

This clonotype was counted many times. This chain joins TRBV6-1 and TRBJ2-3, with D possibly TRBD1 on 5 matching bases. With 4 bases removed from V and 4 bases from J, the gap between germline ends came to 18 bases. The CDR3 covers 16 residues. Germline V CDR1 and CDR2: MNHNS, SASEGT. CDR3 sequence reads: CASSVTARGRADTQYF. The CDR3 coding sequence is TGTGCCAGCAGTGTGACAGCCCGAGGTAGAGCAGATACGCAGTATTTT.

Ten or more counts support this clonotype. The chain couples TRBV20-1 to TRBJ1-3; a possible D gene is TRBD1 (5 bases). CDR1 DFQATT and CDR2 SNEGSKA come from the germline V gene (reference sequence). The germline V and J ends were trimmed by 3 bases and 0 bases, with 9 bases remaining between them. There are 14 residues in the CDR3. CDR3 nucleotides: TGCAGTGCTAGGGGGCCGAGCTCTGGAAACACCATATATTTT. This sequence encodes CSARGPSSGNTIYF.

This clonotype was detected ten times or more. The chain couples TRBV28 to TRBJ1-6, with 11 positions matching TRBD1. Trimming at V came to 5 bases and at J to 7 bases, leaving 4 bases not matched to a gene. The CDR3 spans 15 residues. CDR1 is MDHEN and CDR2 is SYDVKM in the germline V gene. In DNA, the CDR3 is TGTGCCAGCAGTCCGCGGGACAGGGGGAATTCACCCCTCCACTTT. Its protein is CASSPRDRGNSPLHF. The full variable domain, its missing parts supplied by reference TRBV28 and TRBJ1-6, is DVKVTQSSRYLVKRTGEKVFLECVQDMDHENMFWYRQDPGLGLRLIYFSYDVKMKEKGDIPEGYSVSREKKERFSLILESASTNQTSMYLCASSPRDRGNSPLHFGNGTRLTVT.

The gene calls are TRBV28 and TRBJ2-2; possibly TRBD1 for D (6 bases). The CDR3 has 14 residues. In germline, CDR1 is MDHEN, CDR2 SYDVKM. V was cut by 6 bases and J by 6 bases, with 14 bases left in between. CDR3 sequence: CASSLTGIAGELFF. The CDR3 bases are TGTGCCAGCAGCTTGACAGGAATCGCCGGGGAGCTGTTTTTT.

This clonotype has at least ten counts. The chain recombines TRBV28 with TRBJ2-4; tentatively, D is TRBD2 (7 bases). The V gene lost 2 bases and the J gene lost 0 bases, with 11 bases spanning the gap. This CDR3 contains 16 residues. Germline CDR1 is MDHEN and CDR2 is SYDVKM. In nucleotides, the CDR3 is TGTGCCAGCAGTTTAAGGGGGGGGCTAGCCAAAAACATTCAGTACTTC. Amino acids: CASSLRGGLAKNIQYF.

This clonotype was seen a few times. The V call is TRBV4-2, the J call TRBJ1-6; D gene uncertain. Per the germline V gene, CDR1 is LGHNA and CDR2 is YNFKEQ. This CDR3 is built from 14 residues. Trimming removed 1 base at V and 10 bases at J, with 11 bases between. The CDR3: CASSQAKGGSPLHF. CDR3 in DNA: TGTGCCAGCAGCCAAGCTAAAGGAGGATCACCCCTCCACTTT.

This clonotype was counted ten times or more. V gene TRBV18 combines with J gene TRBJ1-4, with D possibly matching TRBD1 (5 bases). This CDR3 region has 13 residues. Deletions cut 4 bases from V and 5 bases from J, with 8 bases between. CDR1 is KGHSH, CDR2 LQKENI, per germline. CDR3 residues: CASSQGRNEKLFF. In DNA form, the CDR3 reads TGTGCCAGCTCACAGGGGAGGAATGAAAAACTGTTTTTT.

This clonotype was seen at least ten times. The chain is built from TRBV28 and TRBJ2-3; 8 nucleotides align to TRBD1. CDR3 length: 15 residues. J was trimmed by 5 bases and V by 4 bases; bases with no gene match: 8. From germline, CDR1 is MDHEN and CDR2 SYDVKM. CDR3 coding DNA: TGTGCCAGCAGTTCCGCAGGGGGCGGGGAAGATACGCAGTATTTT. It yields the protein CASSSAGGGEDTQYF.

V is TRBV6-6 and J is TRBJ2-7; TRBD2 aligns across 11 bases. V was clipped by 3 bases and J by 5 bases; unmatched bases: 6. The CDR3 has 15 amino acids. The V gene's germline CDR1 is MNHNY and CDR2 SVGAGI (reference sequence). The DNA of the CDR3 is TGTGCCAGCAGTTATCTAGCGGGGGGAAACCACGAGCAGTACTTC. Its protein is CASSYLAGGNHEQYF.

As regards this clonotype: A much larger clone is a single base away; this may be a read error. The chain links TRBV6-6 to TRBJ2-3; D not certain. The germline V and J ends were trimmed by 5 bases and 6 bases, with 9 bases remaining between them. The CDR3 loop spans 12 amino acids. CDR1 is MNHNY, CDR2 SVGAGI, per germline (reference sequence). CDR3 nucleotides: TGTGCCAGCAGTATCGATCAGGATACGCAGTATTTT. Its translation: CASSIDQDTQYF.

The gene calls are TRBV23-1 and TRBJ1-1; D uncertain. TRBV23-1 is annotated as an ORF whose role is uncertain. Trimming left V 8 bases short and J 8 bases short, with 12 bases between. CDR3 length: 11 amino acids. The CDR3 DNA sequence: TGCGCCAGCGATCACAGCGAGGAAGCTTTCTTT. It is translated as CASDHSEEAFF.

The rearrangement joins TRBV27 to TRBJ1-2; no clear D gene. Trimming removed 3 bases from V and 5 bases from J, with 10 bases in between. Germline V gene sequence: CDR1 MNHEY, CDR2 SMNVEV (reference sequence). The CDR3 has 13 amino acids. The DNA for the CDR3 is TGTGCCAGCAGTTTTGCAGGCCCTTATGGCTACACCTTC. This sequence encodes CASSFAGPYGYTF.

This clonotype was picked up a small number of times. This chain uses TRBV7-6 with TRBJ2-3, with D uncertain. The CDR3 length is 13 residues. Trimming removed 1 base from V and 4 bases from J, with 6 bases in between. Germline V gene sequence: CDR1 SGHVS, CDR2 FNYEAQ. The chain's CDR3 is CASSLEDADTQYF. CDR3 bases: TGTGCCAGCAGCTTAGAAGACGCAGATACGCAGTATTTT.

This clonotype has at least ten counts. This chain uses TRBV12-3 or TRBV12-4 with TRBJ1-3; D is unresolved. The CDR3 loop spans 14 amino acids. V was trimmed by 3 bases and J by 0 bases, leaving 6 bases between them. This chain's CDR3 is CASSFQDSGNTIYF. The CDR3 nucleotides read TGTGCCAGCAGTTTCCAGGACTCTGGAAACACCATATATTTT.